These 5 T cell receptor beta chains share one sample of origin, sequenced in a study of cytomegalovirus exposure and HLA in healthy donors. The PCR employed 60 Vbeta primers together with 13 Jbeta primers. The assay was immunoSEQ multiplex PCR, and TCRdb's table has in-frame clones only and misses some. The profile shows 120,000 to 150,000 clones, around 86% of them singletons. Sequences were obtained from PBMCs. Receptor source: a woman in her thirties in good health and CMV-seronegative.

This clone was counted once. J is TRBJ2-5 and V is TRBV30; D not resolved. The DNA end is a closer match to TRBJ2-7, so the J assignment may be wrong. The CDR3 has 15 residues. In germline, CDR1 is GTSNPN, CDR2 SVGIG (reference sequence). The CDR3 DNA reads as TGTGCCTGGAACCCTTTGGGCAGGAATTCCTACGAGCAGTACTTC. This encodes CAWNPLGRNSYEQYF.

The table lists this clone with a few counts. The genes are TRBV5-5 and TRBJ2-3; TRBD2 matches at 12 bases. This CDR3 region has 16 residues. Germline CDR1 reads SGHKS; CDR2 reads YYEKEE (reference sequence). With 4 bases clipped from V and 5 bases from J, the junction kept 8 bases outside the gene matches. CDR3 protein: CASSTKTSGGLDTQYF. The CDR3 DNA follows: TGTGCCAGCAGCACCAAGACTAGCGGGGGCTTAGATACGCAGTATTTT.

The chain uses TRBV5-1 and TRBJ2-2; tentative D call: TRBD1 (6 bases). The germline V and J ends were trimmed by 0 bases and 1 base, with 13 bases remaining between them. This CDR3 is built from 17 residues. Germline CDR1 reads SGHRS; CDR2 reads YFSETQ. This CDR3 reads CASSLGGDTLNTGELFF. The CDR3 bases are TGCGCCAGCAGCTTGGGAGGGGACACACTGAACACCGGGGAGCTGTTTTTT.

CDR3 sequence (DNA): TGTGCCAGCAGCTTTAGCAGGCCGGAGGAGACCGGGGAGCTGTTTTTT. This sequence encodes CASSFSRPEETGELFF. The genes are TRBV7-2 and TRBJ2-2; D is perhaps TRBD2 (5 bases). Germline V CDR1 and CDR2: SGHTA, FQGNSA. The length of the CDR3 is 16 residues. Trimming removed 3 bases at V and 5 bases at J, with 16 bases between.

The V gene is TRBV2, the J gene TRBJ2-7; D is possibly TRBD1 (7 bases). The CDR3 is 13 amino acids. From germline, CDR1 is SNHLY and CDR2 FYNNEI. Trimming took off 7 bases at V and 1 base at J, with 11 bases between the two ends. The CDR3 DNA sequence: TGTGCCAGCACGCGGGACAGTTCCTACGAGCAGTACTTC. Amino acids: CASTRDSSYEQYF.